This T cell receptor beta chain was recorded in a study of T cell repertoires in cytomegalovirus infection. Findings and limits, study-wide: CMV-specific HLA-C-restricted TCR beta clonotypes dominated the ex vivo response.

Regarding this clonotype: The antigen is undetermined.

In TCRdb, the reads were re-called with MiXCR into one record per CDR3 protein. The sample carries about 920,000 distinct CDR3 sequences, around 32% recorded once. Trimming removed 2 bases at V and 2 bases at J, with 19 bases between. Germline CDR1 reads SGHRS; CDR2 reads YFSETQ. The length of the CDR3 is 17 residues. This TCR was sampled from a human donor in good health (CMV status not recorded). Some clones in this sample may be carry-over from other donors' samples. Sequencing used cultured CD8+ T cells from PBMCs, obtained from culture after CMV antigen stimulation. The chain employs TRBV5-1 and TRBJ2-5; the D gene is possibly TRBD1 (5 bases). The CDR3 reads CASSFELATELQETQYF. In DNA, the CDR3 is TGCGCCAGCAGCTTCGAGCTTGCGACAGAGCTACAAGAGACCCAGTACTTC.